Included here is one T cell receptor (beta chain) sequence, with context. Its antigen is unknown. This record belongs to a study of T cells in localized non-small cell lung cancer. Study results and limitations: A median of about 60 of the top 100 tumor clones appeared in adjacent lung, which was paired and uninvolved. Because only a single region of the tumor was sequenced, heterogeneity remains possible.

Data came from immunoSEQ multiplex PCR; TCRdb stores just in-frame clones and leaves some out. The top ten hold under 30% of the sample, which has fewer than 20,000 clones, roughly 81% seen once. The TCR sequence derives from an older male donor with stage I lung adenocarcinoma. The input for sequencing was peripheral blood, taken before any cancer treatment.

The CDR3 reads CASSLSGSPADTEAFF. For the CDR3, the DNA is TGTGCCAGCAGCTTAAGCGGGTCCCCGGCGGACACTGAAGCTTTCTTT. The rearrangement links TRBV7-9 to TRBJ1-1; D gene unclear. CDR3 length: 16 residues. The V gene lost 2 bases and the J gene lost 3 bases, with 16 bases spanning the gap. Germline-derived CDR1 and CDR2 are SEHNR and FQNEAQ (reference sequence).